Below, 24 T cell receptor beta chains from the same sample are listed, as sequenced in a study of T cell repertoires in Merkel cell carcinoma. Sequencing used immunoSEQ multiplex PCR; TCRdb keeps in-frame clones, though not all of them. The table has roughly 14,000 clones, roughly 80% seen once. Sequencing was performed on tumor tissue. Source of these receptors: an adult with Merkel cell carcinoma.

This chain uses TRBV7-9 with TRBJ2-1; 9 bases align to TRBD2. After removal of 1 base from V and 8 bases from J, the junction contained 3 bases not matched to a gene. CDR3 length equals 14 residues. The germline CDR1 and CDR2 sequences are SEHNR and FQNEAQ (reference sequence). The CDR3 is CASSLVAGVDEQFF. The CDR3 DNA follows: TGTGCCAGCAGCTTAGTAGCGGGAGTAGATGAGCAGTTCTTC.

The rearrangement links TRBV28 to TRBJ2-2; TRBD2 matches 9 bases. J lost 7 bases, V lost 5 bases, and 8 bases had no gene match. Germline lookup yields CDR1 MDHEN and CDR2 SYDVKM. This CDR3 spans 15 amino acids. The CDR3 is CASSPSAGGNGELFF. The CDR3 nucleotides are TGTGCCAGCAGTCCCTCGGCGGGAGGGAACGGGGAGCTGTTTTTT.

The genes are TRBV24-1 and TRBJ2-1; 11 nucleotides match TRBD1. This CDR3 has 15 residues. V lost 3 bases, J lost 8 bases, and 5 bases stayed unmatched. The V gene's germline CDR1 is KGHDR and CDR2 SFDVKD. The CDR3 loop reads CATSDPGTGGDEQFF. Written as DNA, the CDR3 is TGTGCCACCAGTGATCCCGGGACAGGGGGGGATGAGCAGTTCTTC.

The chain joins TRBV5-6 to TRBJ2-5; D is uncertain. Germline CDR1 and CDR2: SGHDT and YYEEEE. This CDR3 spans 13 amino acids. V was trimmed by 4 bases and J by 7 bases, leaving 14 bases between them. The CDR3 DNA is TGTGCCAGCAGCGGCCGGGCTAAGGGGACCCAGTACTTC. Translating gives CASSGRAKGTQYF.

This clone was seen a few times. The chain carries TRBV5-4 and TRBJ1-1; maybe TRBD1 (5 bases). The germline V gene encodes CDR1 SGHNT and CDR2 YYREEE (reference sequence). Trimming shortened V by 5 bases and J by 2 bases, and 13 bases separated the two germline ends. The CDR3 extends over 14 amino acids. CDR3 sequence (DNA): TGTGCCAGCAGAGCCGGGACTCTAAACACTGAAGCTTTCTTT. It specifies CASRAGTLNTEAFF.

This clone was observed a few times. The V call is TRBV7-2, the J call TRBJ2-3; 10 nucleotides match TRBD2. The germline V gene encodes CDR1 SGHTA and CDR2 FQGNSA. The CDR3 covers 15 residues. With V trimmed by 5 bases and J by 1 base, 3 bases remained unmatched. CDR3 sequence: CASSPGTSGTDTQYF. The CDR3 nucleotides read TGTGCCAGCAGCCCAGGGACTAGCGGCACAGATACGCAGTATTTT. The whole variable domain, filled in from reference TRBV7-2 and TRBJ2-3, reads GAGVSQSPSNKVTEKGKDVELRCDPISGHTALYWYRQSLGQGLEFLIYFQGNSAPDKSGLPSDRFSAERTGGSVSTLTIQRTQQEDSAVYLCASSPGTSGTDTQYFGPGTRLTVL.

The rearrangement uses TRBV7-2 and TRBJ1-1, with D perhaps TRBD1 (6 bases). The ends were cut back, 8 bases at V and 4 bases at J, with 14 bases in the middle. The CDR3 runs to 13 residues. Germline CDR1 reads SGHTA; CDR2 reads FQGNSA. CDR3 protein: CASSRRGITEAFF. The CDR3 coding sequence is TGTGCCAGCTCACGTAGGGGGATCACTGAAGCTTTCTTT.

V usage is TRBV28 and J usage is TRBJ1-5; TRBD1 aligns across 7 bases. In germline, CDR1 is MDHEN, CDR2 SYDVKM. The CDR3 covers 14 residues. Trimming at V came to 7 bases and at J to 7 bases, leaving 10 bases not matched to a gene. The CDR3 loop reads CASTFLGGRQPQHF. CDR3 nucleotide sequence: TGTGCCAGCACCTTTCTAGGGGGCAGACAGCCCCAGCATTTT.

By its share, this clone is large. The V and J genes are TRBV14 and TRBJ2-7, with 10 bases lining up with TRBD2. In germline, CDR1 is SGHDN, CDR2 FVKESK. With 0 bases clipped from V and 2 bases from J, the junction kept 4 bases outside the gene matches. This CDR3 spans 16 amino acids. CDR3 amino acids: CASSQDLAGGTYEQYF. CDR3 nucleotides: TGTGCCAGCAGCCAAGATTTAGCGGGAGGAACCTACGAGCAGTACTTC.

The chain is built from TRBV19 and TRBJ1-1, with 8 bases matching TRBD1. The CDR3 has 17 amino acids. V was pared by 3 bases and J by 1 base, with 10 bases of the junction left unmatched. Germline loops: CDR1 LNHDA, CDR2 SQIVND (reference sequence). The CDR3 region is CASSISGQGGGNTEAFF. The CDR3 bases are TGTGCCAGTAGTATCTCCGGACAGGGAGGGGGGAACACTGAAGCTTTCTTT.

The DNA for the CDR3 is TGTGCCATCAGTGATAGCTCAGGGGGCTCTGGGGCCAACGTCCTGACTTTC. It translates to CAISDSSGGSGANVLTF. The V gene is TRBV10-3, the J gene TRBJ2-6; TRBD1 matches 7 bases. V shed 3 bases, J shed 0 bases, and the junction held 5 bases outside the gene matches. Germline lookup yields CDR1 ENHRY and CDR2 SYGVKD. The CDR3 consists of 17 residues.

V usage is TRBV5-1 and J usage is TRBJ2-7; 7 bases map to TRBD2. Germline V CDR1 and CDR2: SGHRS, YFSETQ. This CDR3 has 12 residues. V was pared by 4 bases and J by 4 bases, with 2 bases of the junction left unmatched. The CDR3 reads CASSPGGYEQYF. Here the CDR3 DNA reads TGCGCCAGCAGCCCGGGGGGATACGAGCAGTACTTC.

V is TRBV12-5 and J is TRBJ2-2; D call uncertain. V lost 1 base and J lost 8, with 14 bases in between. This CDR3 region has 15 residues. The germline V gene encodes CDR1 LGHNT and CDR2 FRNRAP. Written as DNA, the CDR3 is TGTGCTAGTGGTTTGGGCCTCTCGGGCGTTGGGGAGCTGTTTTTT. It encodes CASGLGLSGVGELFF.

The rearrangement joins TRBV27 to TRBJ2-3; 12 bases match TRBD2. The CDR3 consists of 17 residues. Germline V gene lookup returns CDR1 MNHEY and CDR2 SMNVEV (reference sequence). V shed 5 bases and J 3 bases; nucleotides not matched to a gene: 9. CDR3 in amino acids: CASSTGASGGATDTQYF. The DNA for the CDR3 is TGTGCCAGCAGTACCGGAGCTAGCGGGGGGGCGACAGATACGCAGTATTTT.

V is TRBV4-1 and J is TRBJ2-3; D gene uncertain. Germline CDR1 reads MGHRA; CDR2 reads YSYEKL. Trimming took 3 bases from V and 0 from J, leaving 19 bases between them. The CDR3 is 18 residues long. The CDR3 DNA reads TGCGCCAGCAGCCACCCCCCCTCCCCCCAGGTCAGCACAGATACGCAGTATTTT. Translating it yields CASSHPPSPQVSTDTQYF.

This clone was seen a handful of times. CDR3 in DNA: TGTGCCATCAGTGAGATAGCCCCGAACACTGAAGCTTTCTTT. Amino acids: CAISEIAPNTEAFF. The chain carries TRBV10-3 and TRBJ1-1; the D is unclear. Germline V gene sequence: CDR1 ENHRY, CDR2 SYGVKD. The CDR3 runs to 14 residues. Trimming removed 2 bases from V and 1 base from J, with 8 bases in between.

The chain has TRBV7-2 and TRBJ2-3; D not resolved. Germline V gives CDR1 SGHTA, CDR2 FQGNSA. This CDR3 contains 12 residues. Between the trimmed V and J ends, which lost 4 bases and 2 bases, there was a span of 4 bases. CDR3 amino acids: CASSSNTDTQYF. CDR3 coding DNA: TGTGCCAGCAGCTCGAACACAGATACGCAGTATTTT.

The gene calls are TRBV20-1 and TRBJ2-1, with 10 bases fitting TRBD2. Unmatched junction bases numbered 15, after V lost 3 bases and J lost 10 bases. The CDR3 length is 16 residues. Germline assignment: CDR1 DFQATT and CDR2 SNEGSKA (reference sequence). Here the CDR3 reads CSASARSGLAGDEQFF. As DNA, the CDR3 is TGCAGTGCTAGTGCTCGATCAGGGCTAGCGGGAGACGAGCAGTTCTTC.

This clone has just one count. The CDR3: CAISESADTQYF. The DNA for the CDR3 is TGTGCCATCAGTGAGTCTGCAGATACGCAGTATTTT. The genes are TRBV10-3 and TRBJ2-3; D gene unclear. V was clipped by 0 bases and J by 4 bases, with 2 bases between them. Per germline, CDR1 ENHRY and CDR2 SYGVKD. There are 12 residues in the CDR3.

The chain combines TRBV19 with TRBJ1-2; D ambiguous. Per the germline V gene, CDR1 is LNHDA and CDR2 is SQIVND (reference sequence). The V and J ends lost 6 bases and 4 bases respectively, with 15 bases between them. This CDR3 has 14 amino acids. CDR3 DNA sequence: TGTGCCAGTAGCACCGTGGGGATGAGCTATGGCTACACCTTC. Its protein product is CASSTVGMSYGYTF.

This clone was detected only a few times. The chain uses TRBV7-9 and TRBJ1-4, with D perhaps matching TRBD1 (5 bases). The germline gives CDR1 SEHNR, CDR2 FQNEAQ (reference sequence). The CDR3 is 16 amino acids. Trimming removed 1 base at V and 6 bases at J, with 15 bases between. CDR3 loop: CASSLGAGGTDEKLFF. DNA of the CDR3: TGTGCCAGCAGCTTAGGGGCGGGGGGTACTGATGAAAAACTGTTTTTT.

The chain employs TRBV19 and TRBJ2-7, with D hard to call. The V gene lost 5 bases and the J gene lost 6 bases, with 14 bases spanning the gap. CDR3 size: 13 residues. Germline V gives CDR1 LNHDA, CDR2 SQIVND (reference sequence). The CDR3 DNA reads TGTGCCAGTAGTCCTTCTTATTTGGGCGAGCAGTACTTC. Its protein product is CASSPSYLGEQYF.

This clone showed up just a few times. The J gene is TRBJ1-5, the V gene TRBV28, with D maybe TRBD1 (6 bases). The CDR3 runs to 17 residues. In germline, CDR1 is MDHEN, CDR2 SYDVKM. V was clipped by 7 bases and J by 1 base, with 20 bases between them. The CDR3 sequence is CASTTWGAVESNQPQHF. In nucleotides, the CDR3 is TGTGCCAGCACGACTTGGGGGGCCGTTGAAAGCAATCAGCCCCAGCATTTT. The whole variable domain, filled in from reference TRBV28 and TRBJ1-5, reads DVKVTQSSRYLVKRTGEKVFLECVQDMDHENMFWYRQDPGLGLRLIYFSYDVKMKEKGDIPEGYSVSREKKERFSLILESASTNQTSMYLCASTTWGAVESNQPQHFGDGTRLSIL.

J is TRBJ2-1 and V is TRBV5-6, with a possible D match to TRBD1 (5 bases). Germline values: CDR1 SGHDT, CDR2 YYEEEE. With 2 bases removed from V and 0 bases from J, the gap between germline ends came to 12 bases. The CDR3 is 16 amino acids. In DNA form, the CDR3 reads TGTGCCAGCAGCTTCCGGACACTGAGCTCCTACAATGAGCAGTTCTTC. This gives the protein CASSFRTLSSYNEQFF. Combining the CDR3 with reference TRBV5-6 and TRBJ2-1 gives the whole variable domain DAGVTQSPTHLIKTRGQQVTLRCSPKSGHDTVSWYQQALGQGPQFIFQYYEEEERQRGNFPDRFSGHQFPNYSSELNVNALLLGDSALYLCASSFRTLSSYNEQFFGPGTRLTVL.